This is a list of T cell receptor beta chains from one sample in a study of blood T cell repertoires in COVID-19. Clones were read by immunoSEQ multiplex PCR, and TCRdb kept only the in-frame ones, dropping some. In the table there are about 260,000 clones, over 75% of which are singletons. Sequences were obtained from peripheral blood. These receptors originate from a human donor in a cohort sampled during active COVID-19. Each CDR3 is given with its conserved first and last residue. The order of the fields is J gene, V gene, D gene, clone size, CDR3 DNA, CDR3 protein. The D gene is left open where the match is weak. The size entry is marked missing in some rows and otherwise reads once, few, many or a size class.

>TRBJ1-6|TRBV19|-|few
TGTGCCAGTAGTTTAGCTATGATCTCACCCCTCCACTTT
CASSLAMISPLHF
>TRBJ1-2|TRBV9|TRBD1|-
TGTGCCAGCAGCGTGGGGGACAGGGGCCCTTATCCCTACTACACCTTC
CASSVGDRGPYPYYTF
>TRBJ2-7|TRBV28|-|-
TGTGCCAGCAGTTTGACTAATCGCTACGAGCAGTACTTC
CASSLTNRYEQYF
>TRBJ1-6|TRBV28|-|-
TGTGCCAGCAGAGGAAGAAGACAGGCGTACTATAATTCACCCCTCCACTTT
CASRGRRQAYYNSPLHF
>TRBJ2-7|TRBV4-1|TRBD1|-
TGCGCCAGCAGCCAAGCGGGACAGCCAGACTACGAGCAGTACTTC
CASSQAGQPDYEQYF
>TRBJ2-7|TRBV4-1|-|-
TGCGCCAGCAGCCAAGACGGTCCTTCGAGGGAGCAGTACTTC
CASSQDGPSREQYF
>TRBJ2-1|TRBV6-5|TRBD1|-
TGTGCCAGCAGTTACTCGACGGGACAGGTCTACAATGAGCAGTTCTTC
CASSYSTGQVYNEQFF
>TRBJ1-3|TRBV7-8|-|once
TGTGCCAGCAGCTTAGCGTATACTGGGGGCGGAAACACCATATATTTT
CASSLAYTGGGNTIYF
>TRBJ1-1|TRBV4-1|-|-
TGCGCCAGCAGCCTTTACCGGGTAGGTACAGGGAGACCTGAAGCTTTCTTT
CASSLYRVGTGRPEAFF
>TRBJ1-1|TRBV19|-|few
TGTGCCAGTAAAGTAGGGGGTAACACTGAAGCTTTCTTT
CASKVGGNTEAFF
>TRBJ1-1|TRBV18|TRBD1|once
TGTGCCAGCTCACCAAATGACAGGGTGCTCACTGAAGCTTTCTTT
CASSPNDRVLTEAFF
>TRBJ2-1|TRBV6-2/TRBV6-3|-|-
TGTGCCAGCAGCAGTCGCAGGGGGAGGACAGGCGAACAGTTCTTC
CASSSRRGRTGEQFF
>TRBJ1-2|TRBV11-2|-|few
TGTGCCAGCAGCTTGGGATCGGGTCTCCGACTATCCAACTATGGCTACACCTTC
CASSLGSGLRLSNYGYTF
>TRBJ2-7|TRBV30|TRBD1|-
TGTGCCTGGAGTGTTGGGGGACAGATGAACTTC
CAWSVGGQMNF
>TRBJ2-5|TRBV6-5|-|-
TGTGCCAGCTCGAGCCTAGACAGGAAAGAGACCCAGTACTTC
CASSSLDRKETQYF
>TRBJ2-7|TRBV7-9|TRBD2|-
TGTGCCAGCAGCCCAGCGGGGGGGGCTGGGACCTACGAGCAGTACTTC
CASSPAGGAGTYEQYF
>TRBJ1-1|TRBV11-2|-|-
TGTGCCAGCAGCCTGGGACTGACCATGAACACTGAAGCTTTCTTT
CASSLGLTMNTEAFF
>TRBJ2-7|TRBV4-3|TRBD1|-
TGCGCCAGCAGCCAAAACAGACAGGGATCCTACGAGCAGTACTTC
CASSQNRQGSYEQYF
>TRBJ1-1|TRBV5-6|-|few
TGTGCCAGCAGCTCGCTACAACCTCTGGGGGCGTACGGCACTGAAGCTTTCTTT
CASSSLQPLGAYGTEAFF
>TRBJ2-7|TRBV18|-|-
TGTGCCAGCTCGCCCGAAAACGAGGTTTTGGATATCGAGCAGTACTTC
CASSPENEVLDIEQYF
>TRBJ2-5|TRBV30|-|-
TGTGCCTGGAGTGTGAAGTCCCCCCAGGAGACCCAGTACTTC
CAWSVKSPQETQYF
>TRBJ2-7|TRBV7-9|-|once
TGTGCCAGCAGCCGCGGACATCGCTACGAGCAGTACTTC
CASSRGHRYEQYF
>TRBJ1-4|TRBV6-1|TRBD1|-
TGTGCCAGCAGTGAAAGCGGGACAGGGGTGGTAAAACTGTTTTTT
CASSESGTGVVKLFF
>TRBJ1-1|TRBV19|-|-
TGTGCCAGTAGTAACCAGGGATATACTGAAGCTTTCTTT
CASSNQGYTEAFF
>TRBJ1-2|TRBV6-2/TRBV6-3|-|-
TGTGCCAGCAGTTACATAGGACAGAATTTCTATGGCTACACCTTC
CASSYIGQNFYGYTF
>TRBJ1-6|TRBV4-1|TRBD1|-
TGCGCCAGCAGCCAACTCTTGACAGGGGGGAAGAATTCACCCCTCCACTTT
CASSQLLTGGKNSPLHF
>TRBJ2-1|TRBV7-9|TRBD2|-
TGTGCCAGCAGCCCTAGCGGAAGCTCCTACAATGAGCAGTTCTTC
CASSPSGSSYNEQFF
>TRBJ2-7|TRBV27|-|-
TGTGCCAGCAGCGGGAGAGGCTACGAGCAGTACTTC
CASSGRGYEQYF
>TRBJ2-7|TRBV7-6|-|-
TGTGCCAGCAGCTTAGAATTGACTAGCTACGAGCAGTACTTC
CASSLELTSYEQYF
>TRBJ2-7|TRBV29-1|-|-
TGCAGCGTTGAAGATGGAGGAGCTGCCTACGAGCAGTACTTC
CSVEDGGAAYEQYF
>TRBJ1-2|TRBV28|TRBD1|-
TGTGCCAGCAGTCTGACCGGGACAGGGGGTATTGGCTACACCTTC
CASSLTGTGGIGYTF
>TRBJ1-6|TRBV4-1|-|few
TGCGCCAGCAGCCAAGATCATCGCACAGGGAATTCACCCCTCCACTTT
CASSQDHRTGNSPLHF
>TRBJ1-2|TRBV30|TRBD1|-
TGTGCCTGGAGTACCCCGGGACAGAGTTATGGCTACACCTTC
CAWSTPGQSYGYTF
>TRBJ1-1|TRBV7-2|-|-
TGTGCCAGCAGCCAAGAGGGCAGGGGACAGAACACTGAAGCTTTCTTT
CASSQEGRGQNTEAFF
>TRBJ2-7|TRBV11-3|TRBD2|-
TGTGCCAGCAGCTCGGGACTAGCGGGGGACTACGAGCAGTACTTC
CASSSGLAGDYEQYF
>TRBJ1-1|TRBV19|TRBD1|-
TGTGCCAGTACCACCTTACAGGGGAGAACTGAAGCTTTCTTT
CASTTLQGRTEAFF
>TRBJ2-7|TRBV6-2/TRBV6-3|-|-
TGTGCCAGCAGTTTCTCGCTGGAGGGCGGCTCCTACGAGCAGTACTTC
CASSFSLEGGSYEQYF